The subject of this entry is one T cell receptor beta chain. The table lists this clone with a count of one. The antigen this receptor binds is unknown. Per-nucleotide qualities are absent, and no much larger clonotype sits a single base away. To sequence the TCRbeta CDR3 region, genomic DNA was isolated from the sorted cells. TCRbeta CDR3 regions were sequenced using the immunoSEQ Assay. TCRdb stores this immuneACCESS table with in-frame sequences only. Part of the clones is absent; in the studies checked, under half of the shortfall reflects unresolved V genes, and no reason is known for the rest. The sample yields 57,000 or so clones; roughly 84% were counted once. Of the sample, roughly 0.6% falls within the top ten clones. This sample stems from a study of OX40 agonist ivuxolimab in advanced cancers. With respect to the entire study: Ivuxolimab, which targeted the costimulatory receptor OX40 (CD134), was an agonistic, fully human IgG2 monoclonal antibody. In the dose-escalation cohort, 82.7% of patients were male, and the mean age was approximately 60 years, with a range of about 23 to 85. Partial responses occurred in three dose-escalation patients, of whom one had hepatocellular carcinoma and two had cutaneous melanoma. The paper reports the monotherapy dose-escalation portion (N of about 50 patients) of the phase I ivuxolimab trial. Peripheral TCRbeta sequencing was intended to test whether TCR sequence diversity was altered and clonal T-cell expansion was caused by ivuxolimab. Of the approximately 50 patients in dose escalation, some 19 had hepatocellular carcinoma, some 15 had melanoma, 9 had renal cell carcinoma and 9 had head and neck cancer. Patients were allowed to have had prior anti-PD-1, anti-PD-L1 or anti-CTLA-4 therapy, and around 41% of the dose-escalation patients had previously received checkpoint inhibitors. Intravenous ivuxolimab was administered to patients every 2 weeks at six dose levels: 0.01, 0.1, 0.3, 1.5, 3 and 10 mg/kg. What the work shows at the level of the full study, not this receptor alone: After ivuxolimab, more expanded clones were found on average in CD8+ T cells than in CD4+ T cells. At doses of 0.1 to 3.0 mg/kg, clonal expansion of both CD4+ and CD8+ blood T cells was observed from baseline to week 6. The antigen specificity of the clonally expanded peripheral T cells was not determined. In the 0.1-3.0 mg/kg groups, partial responders had among the lowest normalized peripheral clonal expansion, particularly in CD8+ T cells. Low levels of normalized T-cell clonal expansion were also seen in some patients who did not respond.

The trial excluded patients who had a history of autoimmune disease or who were on systemic immunosuppression. Peripheral blood for TCR sequencing was collected from all dose cohorts at baseline, on cycle 4 day 1, and on cycle 7 day 1. The samples were drawn from a first-in-human, open-label, multicenter phase I dose-escalation trial of ivuxolimab. Adults with locally advanced or metastatic melanoma, renal cell, hepatocellular, or head and neck squamous cell carcinoma were enrolled in the trial. Before TCR sequencing, CD4+ T cells and CD8+ T cells were sorted from peripheral blood as separate populations. V ends up 4 bases short and J 3 bases short, with an unmatched junction base count of 4. CDR1 and CDR2 are drawn from the germline V gene: LGHNA, YNFKEQ. From the cysteine up to the phenylalanine, the CDR3 has a length of 14 residues. Of the read, only the CDR3 DNA is kept; its 42 bases are in frame from base 1.

This clonotype originated in an adult with an advanced solid tumor such as melanoma, head and neck, liver or kidney cancer. The V and J genes are TRBV4-2 and TRBJ2-5; 8 central nucleotides agree with TRBD2. Material: CD4+ or CD8+ T cells sorted from blood, obtained in a trial of the OX40 agonist ivuxolimab. CDR3 protein: CASSRTSKEETQYF. In nucleotides, the sequence is TGTGCCAGCAGCCGGACTAGCAAGGAAGAGACCCAGTACTTC.